A selection of T cell receptor beta chains follows, all from one sample in a study of cytomegalovirus exposure and HLA in healthy donors. Clones were sequenced by immunoSEQ multiplex PCR, and TCRdb holds only the in-frame ones, with some missing. Of about 140,000 clones in the sample, about four fifths were seen once. Sequenced sample: PBMCs. The receptors derive from a male donor in good health and CMV-seronegative. Both conserved end residues are part of each CDR3. D genes are given only for firm matches. Some rows mark clone size as missing; the rest say once, few, many or name a class of expanded clone.

TRBV19	NA	15	NA	TRBJ1-5	CASTADVGGNQPQHF	TGTGCCAGTACCGCGGATGTAGGGGGAAATCAGCCCCAGCATTTT
TRBV5-1	TRBD1	14	NA	TRBJ1-1	CASKDRGLYTEAFF	TGCGCCAGTAAGGACAGGGGGCTTTACACTGAAGCTTTCTTT
TRBV27	TRBD1	14	NA	TRBJ1-2	CASKRTGVNYGYTF	TGTGCCAGCAAGAGGACAGGAGTTAACTATGGCTACACCTTC
TRBV5-1	NA	13	NA	TRBJ2-1	CASSLAPLNEQFF	TGCGCCAGCAGCTTGGCTCCCCTTAATGAGCAGTTCTTC
TRBV27	TRBD1	16	NA	TRBJ2-1	CASSPLVGQAPNEQFF	TGTGCCAGCAGTCCTCTAGTGGGACAGGCGCCCAATGAGCAGTTCTTC
TRBV28	TRBD1	15	NA	TRBJ1-2	CASSTGQGAIGGYTF	TGTGCCAGCAGTACGGGACAGGGGGCTATCGGTGGCTACACCTTC
TRBV4-3	NA	15	NA	TRBJ1-2	CPSSPGVYGADGYTF	TGCCCCAGCAGCCCCGGAGTCTATGGGGCGGATGGCTACACCTTC
TRBV30	TRBD1	16	NA	TRBJ1-6	CAWRGRGQGFNSPLHF	TGTGCCTGGAGGGGTAGGGGACAGGGGTTTAATTCACCCCTCCACTTT
TRBV2	NA	13	NA	TRBJ2-7	CASSGEVLYEQYF	TGTGCCAGCAGTGGAGAAGTCCTCTACGAGCAGTACTTC
TRBV27	NA	12	NA	TRBJ2-7	CASSFSIGEQYF	TGTGCCAGCAGTTTTAGTATCGGGGAGCAGTACTTC
TRBV6-1	NA	14	NA	TRBJ1-1	CASSASGRGTEAFF	TGTGCCAGCAGTGCGTCAGGAAGGGGTACTGAAGCTTTCTTT
TRBV5-4	TRBD2	14	NA	TRBJ2-1	CASSRDYSYNEQFF	TGTGCCAGCAGCCGGGACTACTCATACAATGAGCAGTTCTTC
TRBV7-9	TRBD2	17	NA	TRBJ2-7	CASSLLRSSGSSYEQYF	TGTGCCAGCAGCTTATTGCGGTCCAGCGGGAGCTCCTACGAGCAGTACTTC
TRBV7-8	NA	14	NA	TRBJ1-5	CASSLGSGDQPQHF	TGTGCCAGCAGCTTAGGGTCAGGGGACCAGCCCCAGCATTTT
TRBV29-1	NA	14	few	TRBJ2-5	CSVEASGYQETQYF	TGCAGCGTTGAAGCGTCAGGTTACCAAGAGACCCAGTACTTC
TRBV9	TRBD1	16	NA	TRBJ1-2	CASSVGVDREDYGYTF	TGTGCCAGCAGCGTAGGGGTAGACAGGGAGGACTATGGCTACACCTTC
TRBV5-4	NA	14	NA	TRBJ2-2	CASSLVTSTGELFF	TGTGCCAGCAGCTTGGTTACATCCACCGGGGAGCTGTTTTTT
TRBV7-9	NA	15	NA	TRBJ2-5	CASSSLAGAIETQYF	TGTGCCAGCAGCTCTTTGGCGGGGGCGATAGAGACCCAGTACTTC
TRBV5-1	TRBD1	15	few	TRBJ2-7	CASSLAPGQGYEQYF	TGCGCCAGCAGCTTGGCCCCGGGACAGGGCTACGAGCAGTACTTC
TRBV21-1	NA	12	NA	TRBJ2-7	CASSKGEHEQYF	TGTGCCAGCAGCAAGGGCGAACACGAGCAGTACTTC
TRBV13	NA	15	NA	TRBJ1-5	CASSLQGLGNQPQHF	TGTGCCAGCAGCTTACAGGGGTTAGGCAATCAGCCCCAGCATTTT
TRBV27	NA	15	once	TRBJ1-2	CASSLSSQGRYGYTF	TGTGCCAGCAGTCTCTCCTCCCAGGGGCGGTATGGCTACACCTTC
TRBV6-6	NA	14	once	TRBJ1-5	CASSYPGSNQPQHF	TGTGCCAGCAGTTACCCAGGGTCCAATCAGCCCCAGCATTTT
TRBV19	TRBD1	15	NA	TRBJ1-2	CASSIAPRGHQGYTF	TGTGCCAGTAGTATAGCACCCAGGGGGCACCAGGGCTACACCTTC
TRBV11-2	TRBD2	17	NA	TRBJ2-7	CASSPGLAGNNPYEQYF	TGTGCCAGCAGCCCAGGACTAGCGGGAAACAATCCCTACGAGCAGTACTTC